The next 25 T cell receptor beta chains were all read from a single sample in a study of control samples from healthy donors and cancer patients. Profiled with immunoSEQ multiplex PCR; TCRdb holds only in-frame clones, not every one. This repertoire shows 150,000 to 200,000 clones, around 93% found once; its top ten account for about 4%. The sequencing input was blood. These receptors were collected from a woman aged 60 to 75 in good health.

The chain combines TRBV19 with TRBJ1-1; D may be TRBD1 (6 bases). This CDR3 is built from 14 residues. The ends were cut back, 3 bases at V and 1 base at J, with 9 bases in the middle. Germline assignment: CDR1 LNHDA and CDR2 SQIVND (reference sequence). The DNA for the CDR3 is TGTGCCAGTAGTATTGGACAGACGAACACTGAAGCTTTCTTT. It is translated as CASSIGQTNTEAFF.

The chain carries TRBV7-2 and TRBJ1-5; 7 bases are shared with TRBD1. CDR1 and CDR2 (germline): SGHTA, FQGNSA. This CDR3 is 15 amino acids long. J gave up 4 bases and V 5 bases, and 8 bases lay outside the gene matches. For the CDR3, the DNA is TGTGCCAGCAGCGATCGGACAGGACGGAATCAGCCCCAGCATTTT. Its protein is CASSDRTGRNQPQHF.

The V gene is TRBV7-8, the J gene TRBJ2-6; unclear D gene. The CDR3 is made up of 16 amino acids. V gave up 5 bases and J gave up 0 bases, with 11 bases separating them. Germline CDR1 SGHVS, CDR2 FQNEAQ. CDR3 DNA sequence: TGTGCCAGCAGCAAAGGGCCCTACTCTGGGGCCAACGTCCTGACTTTC. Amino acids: CASSKGPYSGANVLTF.

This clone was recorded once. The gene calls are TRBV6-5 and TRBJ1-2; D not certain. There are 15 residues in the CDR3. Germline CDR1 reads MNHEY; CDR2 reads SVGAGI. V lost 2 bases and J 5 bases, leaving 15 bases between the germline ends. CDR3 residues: CASSYGIGRSYGYTF. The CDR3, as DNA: TGTGCCAGCAGTTACGGGATAGGGAGGTCATATGGCTACACCTTC.

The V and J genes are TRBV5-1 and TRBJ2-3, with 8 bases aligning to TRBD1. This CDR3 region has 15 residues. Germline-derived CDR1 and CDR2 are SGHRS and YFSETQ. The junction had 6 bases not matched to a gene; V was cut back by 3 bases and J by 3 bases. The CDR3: CASSSQGAGTDTQYF. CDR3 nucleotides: TGCGCCAGCAGCTCGCAGGGGGCTGGTACAGATACGCAGTATTTT.

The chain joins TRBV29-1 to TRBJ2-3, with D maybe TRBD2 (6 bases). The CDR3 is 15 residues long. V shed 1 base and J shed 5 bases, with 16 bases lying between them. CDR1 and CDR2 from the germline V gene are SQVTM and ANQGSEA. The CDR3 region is CSVEGSGEKGDTQYF. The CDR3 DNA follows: TGCAGCGTTGAAGGTAGCGGAGAAAAAGGAGATACGCAGTATTTT.

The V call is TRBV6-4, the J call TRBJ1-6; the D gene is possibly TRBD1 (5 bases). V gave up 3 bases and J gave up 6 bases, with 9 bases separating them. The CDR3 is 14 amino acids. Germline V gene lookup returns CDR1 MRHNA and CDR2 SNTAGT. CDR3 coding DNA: TGTGCCAGCAGTGAGCGGGGACTTAATTCACCCCTCCACTTT. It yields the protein CASSERGLNSPLHF.

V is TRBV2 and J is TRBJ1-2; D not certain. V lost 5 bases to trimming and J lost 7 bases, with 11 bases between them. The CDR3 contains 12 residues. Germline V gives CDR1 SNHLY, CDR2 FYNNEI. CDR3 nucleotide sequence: TGTGCCAGCAGTCGTCCCCCGAGTGGCTACACCTTC. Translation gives CASSRPPSGYTF.

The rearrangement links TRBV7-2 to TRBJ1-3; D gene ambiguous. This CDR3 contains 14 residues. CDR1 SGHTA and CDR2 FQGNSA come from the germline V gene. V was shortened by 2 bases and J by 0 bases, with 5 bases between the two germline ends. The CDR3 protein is CASSLQFSGNTIYF. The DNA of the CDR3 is TGTGCCAGCAGCTTACAGTTCTCTGGAAACACCATATATTTT.

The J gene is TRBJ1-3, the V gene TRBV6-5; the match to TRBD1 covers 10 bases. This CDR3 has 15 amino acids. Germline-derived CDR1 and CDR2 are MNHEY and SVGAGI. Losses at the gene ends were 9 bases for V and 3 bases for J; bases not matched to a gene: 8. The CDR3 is CASMTGGFYGNTIYF. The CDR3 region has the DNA TGTGCCAGTATGACAGGGGGCTTTTATGGAAACACCATATATTTT.

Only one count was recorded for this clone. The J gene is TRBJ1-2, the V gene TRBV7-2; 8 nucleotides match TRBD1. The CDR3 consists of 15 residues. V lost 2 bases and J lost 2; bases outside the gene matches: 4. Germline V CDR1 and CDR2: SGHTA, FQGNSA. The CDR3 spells CASSLQGARNYGYTF. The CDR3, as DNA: TGTGCCAGCAGCTTACAGGGGGCCAGGAACTATGGCTACACCTTC.

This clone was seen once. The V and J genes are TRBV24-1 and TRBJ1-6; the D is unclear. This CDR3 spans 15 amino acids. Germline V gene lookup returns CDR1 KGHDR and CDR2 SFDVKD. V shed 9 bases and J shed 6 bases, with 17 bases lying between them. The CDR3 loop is CATSRWRLSNSPLHF. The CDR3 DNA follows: TGTGCCACCTCCCGGTGGCGACTGTCTAATTCACCCCTCCACTTT.

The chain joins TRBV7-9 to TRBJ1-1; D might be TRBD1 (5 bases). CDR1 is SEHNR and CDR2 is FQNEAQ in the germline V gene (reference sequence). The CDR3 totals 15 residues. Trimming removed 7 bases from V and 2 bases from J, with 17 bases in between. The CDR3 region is CASTPTWGGNTEAFF. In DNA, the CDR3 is TGTGCCAGCACCCCGACGTGGGGGGGTAACACTGAAGCTTTCTTT.

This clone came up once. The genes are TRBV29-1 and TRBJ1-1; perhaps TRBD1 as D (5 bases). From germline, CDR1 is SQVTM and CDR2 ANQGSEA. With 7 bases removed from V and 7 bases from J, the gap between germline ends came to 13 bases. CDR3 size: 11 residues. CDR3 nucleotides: TGCAGCGCAACCGACAGTTTTGAAGCTTTCTTT. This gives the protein CSATDSFEAFF. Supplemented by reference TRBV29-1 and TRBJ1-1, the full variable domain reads SAVISQKPSRDICQRGTSLTIQCQVDSQVTMMFWYRQQPGQSLTLIATANQGSEATYESGFVIDKFPISRPNLTFSTLTVSNMSPEDSSIYLCSATDSFEAFFGQGTRLTVV.

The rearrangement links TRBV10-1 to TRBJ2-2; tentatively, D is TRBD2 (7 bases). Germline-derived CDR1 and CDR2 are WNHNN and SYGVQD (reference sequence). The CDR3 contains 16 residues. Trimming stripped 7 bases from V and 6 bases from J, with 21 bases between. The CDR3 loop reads CASTGGGHPGPGELFF. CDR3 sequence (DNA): TGCGCCAGCACGGGCGGGGGACATCCCGGTCCCGGGGAGCTGTTTTTT.

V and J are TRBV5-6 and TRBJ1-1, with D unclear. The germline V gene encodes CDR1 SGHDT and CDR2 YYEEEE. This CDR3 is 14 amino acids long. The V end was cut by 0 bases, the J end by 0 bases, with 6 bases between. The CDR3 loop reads CASSLGQMNTEAFF. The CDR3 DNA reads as TGTGCCAGCAGCTTGGGGCAGATGAACACTGAAGCTTTCTTT.

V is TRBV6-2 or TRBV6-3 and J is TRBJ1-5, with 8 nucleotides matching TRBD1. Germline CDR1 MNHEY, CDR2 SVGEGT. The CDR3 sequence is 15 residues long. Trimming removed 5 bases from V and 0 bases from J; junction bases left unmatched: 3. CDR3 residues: CASSRTGTSNQPQHF. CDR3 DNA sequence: TGTGCCAGCAGTCGGACAGGGACTAGCAATCAGCCCCAGCATTTT.

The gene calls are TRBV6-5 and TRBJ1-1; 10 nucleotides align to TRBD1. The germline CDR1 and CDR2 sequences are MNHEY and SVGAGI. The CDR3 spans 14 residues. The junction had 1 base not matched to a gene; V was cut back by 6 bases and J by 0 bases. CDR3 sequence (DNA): TGTGCCAGCAGGACAGGGGGCATGAACACTGAAGCTTTCTTT. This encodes CASRTGGMNTEAFF.

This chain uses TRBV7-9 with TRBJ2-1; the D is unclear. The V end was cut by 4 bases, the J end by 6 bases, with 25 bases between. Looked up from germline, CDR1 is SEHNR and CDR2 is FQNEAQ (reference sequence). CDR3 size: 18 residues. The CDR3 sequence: CASSSRYGVLQAPNEQFF. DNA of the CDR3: TGTGCCAGCAGCTCCCGATATGGGGTGCTTCAGGCACCCAATGAGCAGTTCTTC. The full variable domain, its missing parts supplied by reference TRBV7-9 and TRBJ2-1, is DTGVSQNPRHKITKRGQNVTFRCDPISEHNRLYWYRQTLGQGPEFLTYFQNEAQLEKSRLLSDRFSAERPKGSFSTLEIQRTEQGDSAMYLCASSSRYGVLQAPNEQFFGPGTRLTVL.

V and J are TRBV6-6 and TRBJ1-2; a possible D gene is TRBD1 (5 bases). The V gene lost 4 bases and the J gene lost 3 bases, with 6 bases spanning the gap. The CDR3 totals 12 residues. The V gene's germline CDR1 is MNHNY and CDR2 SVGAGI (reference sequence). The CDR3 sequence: CASSWGDYGYTF. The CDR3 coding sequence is TGTGCCAGCAGTTGGGGGGACTATGGCTACACCTTC.

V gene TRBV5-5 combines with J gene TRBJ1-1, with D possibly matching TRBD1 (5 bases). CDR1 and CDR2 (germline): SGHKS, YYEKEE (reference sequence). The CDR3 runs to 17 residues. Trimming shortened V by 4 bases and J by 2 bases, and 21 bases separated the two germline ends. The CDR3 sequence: CASSLGQAPAVNTEAFF. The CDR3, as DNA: TGTGCCAGCAGCCTCGGACAAGCACCTGCGGTTAACACTGAAGCTTTCTTT.

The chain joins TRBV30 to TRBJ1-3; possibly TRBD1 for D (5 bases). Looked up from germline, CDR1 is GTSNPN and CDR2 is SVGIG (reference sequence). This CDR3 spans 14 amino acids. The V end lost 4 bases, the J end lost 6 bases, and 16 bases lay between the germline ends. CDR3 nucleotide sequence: TGTGCCTGGACTCGGGGACGGCCCCCAAACACCATATATTTT. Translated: CAWTRGRPPNTIYF.

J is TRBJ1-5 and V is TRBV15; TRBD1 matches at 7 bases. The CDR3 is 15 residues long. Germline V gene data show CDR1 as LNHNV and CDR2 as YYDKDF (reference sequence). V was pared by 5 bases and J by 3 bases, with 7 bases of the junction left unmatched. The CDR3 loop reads CATSRKGQFNQPQHF. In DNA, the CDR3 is TGTGCCACCAGCCGAAAGGGACAGTTCAATCAGCCCCAGCATTTT.

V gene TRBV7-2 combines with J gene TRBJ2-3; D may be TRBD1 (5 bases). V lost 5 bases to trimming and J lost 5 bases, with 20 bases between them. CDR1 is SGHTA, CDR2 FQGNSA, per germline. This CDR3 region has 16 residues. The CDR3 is CASSHALGSQGDTQYF. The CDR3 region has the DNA TGTGCCAGCAGCCACGCCCTGGGCTCCCAGGGAGATACGCAGTATTTT.

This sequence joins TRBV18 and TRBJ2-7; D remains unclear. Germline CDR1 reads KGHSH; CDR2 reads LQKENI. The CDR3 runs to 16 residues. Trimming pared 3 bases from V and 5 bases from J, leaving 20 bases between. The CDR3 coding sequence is TGTGCCAGCTCACCCTCTAGGCCCCAAGATTTTGACGAGCAGTACTTC. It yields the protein CASSPSRPQDFDEQYF.